The present T cell receptor (beta chain) was sequenced within a study of siplizumab effects on memory and regulatory T cells. Notes on the study in general: The Treg-derived share of mappable alloreactive CD4+ clones averaged approximately 71% with siplizumab and around 26% in controls. Unstimulated subsets accounted for the mapping of only a minor share of the clones that were alloreactive. Siplizumab cultures yielded proliferating Tregs whose suppressive function was not confirmed. Unstimulated naive T cells seemed to show more diversity than memory cells did, and they also seemed to be among the major contributors to the alloresponse.

Sequencing was performed with immunoSEQ multiplex PCR; in TCRdb, only in-frame clones are kept and a portion is missing. Among approximately 94,000 clones listed, 95% to 97% were seen once. On this clone itself: Its target is not known.

With 7 bases removed from V and 1 base from J, the gap between germline ends came to 5 bases. Germline V gene data show CDR1 as MNHNY and CDR2 as SVGAGI (reference sequence). The CDR3 is 12 amino acids. The receptor was derived from a human donor in good health. The rearrangement links TRBV6-6 to TRBJ1-5, with D unclear. The sample consisted of naive CD4+ T cells sorted from blood. The CDR3 coding sequence is TGTGCCAGCAACCTAAGCAATCAGCCCCAGCATTTT. Its protein is CASNLSNQPQHF.